Each of the 25 T cell receptor beta chains below was sequenced from the same sample in a study of T cell responses to AZD1222 COVID-19 vaccine. Assay: immunoSEQ multiplex PCR; the TCRdb copy retains only in-frame clones and omits some. The sample has about 120,000 clones, 90% seen once; the top ten hold around 7.2%. The source was peripheral blood, collected on day 0 of AZD1222 vaccination. These receptors were obtained from an adult in good health.

This clone was seen only once. V usage is TRBV6-1 and J usage is TRBJ2-7, with 13 bases fitting TRBD2. This CDR3 is built from 23 residues. Unmatched junction bases numbered 24, after V lost 2 bases and J lost 2 bases. The germline gives CDR1 MNHNS, CDR2 SASEGT. The CDR3 region is CASSETSPLLGPLGLAGTYEQYF. The CDR3 bases are TGTGCCAGCAGTGAAACATCTCCTCTCCTGGGGCCCTTGGGACTAGCGGGAACCTACGAGCAGTACTTC.

J is TRBJ2-7 and V is TRBV7-2, with TRBD2 matching 8 bases. CDR1 is SGHTA and CDR2 is FQGNSA in the germline V gene. The J segment lost 4 bases and the V segment lost 2 bases, leaving 13 bases of the junction unmatched. CDR3 length equals 17 residues. The CDR3 nucleotides read TGTGCCAGCAGCTTAAGGCTAGCGGGTCCCGGGGGTTACGAGCAGTACTTC. Amino acids: CASSLRLAGPGGYEQYF. Together with reference TRBV7-2 and TRBJ2-7, the CDR3 gives the full variable domain: GAGVSQSPSNKVTEKGKDVELRCDPISGHTALYWYRQSLGQGLEFLIYFQGNSAPDKSGLPSDRFSAERTGGSVSTLTIQRTQQEDSAVYLCASSLRLAGPGGYEQYFGPGTRLTVT.

The chain carries TRBV11-2 and TRBJ1-6; 7 nucleotides match TRBD1. This CDR3 region has 15 residues. From germline, CDR1 is SGHAT and CDR2 FQNNGV. With V trimmed by 3 bases and J by 5 bases, 4 bases remained unmatched. The CDR3 region has the DNA TGTGCCAGCAGCTTTGAGGGGGCGAATAATTCACCCCTCCACTTT. Its protein product is CASSFEGANNSPLHF.

The chain links TRBV5-4 to TRBJ2-5; 11 nucleotides agree with TRBD1. CDR1 and CDR2 (germline): SGHNT, YYREEE (reference sequence). The CDR3 spans 15 residues. The J segment lost 5 bases and the V segment lost 4 bases, leaving 7 bases of the junction unmatched. Written as DNA, the CDR3 is TGTGCCAGCAGCACCGGACAGGGGGCCCGGGAGACCCAGTACTTC. Translating it yields CASSTGQGARETQYF.

CDR3 sequence reads: CASRWTHSSYEQYF. The DNA of the CDR3 is TGTGCCAGCCGATGGACACATAGCTCCTACGAGCAGTACTTC. The chain joins TRBV7-6 to TRBJ2-7; D possibly corresponds to TRBD1 (5 bases). Per the germline V gene, CDR1 is SGHVS and CDR2 is FNYEAQ. The CDR3 spans 14 residues. The V end was cut by 8 bases, the J end by 0 bases, with 14 bases between.

This rearrangement joins TRBV3-1 (or the pseudogene TRBV3-2) to TRBJ1-4; 10 nucleotides agree with TRBD1. Germline CDR1 reads LGHDT; CDR2 reads YNNKEL (reference sequence). This CDR3 is 17 amino acids long. Losses at the gene ends were 5 bases for V and 0 bases for J; bases not matched to a gene: 6. CDR3 in amino acids: CASSVGQGPTTNEKLFF. Here the CDR3 DNA reads TGTGCCAGCAGCGTGGGACAGGGGCCAACAACTAATGAAAAACTGTTTTTT.

V gene TRBV20-1 combines with J gene TRBJ2-7, with 12 bases aligning to TRBD2. The CDR3 is 15 amino acids. V lost 3 bases, J lost 2 bases, and 5 bases stayed unmatched. In germline, CDR1 is DFQATT, CDR2 SNEGSKA (reference sequence). The CDR3 DNA is TGCAGTGCTAGTCCGCGACTAGCGGGGGCCTACGAGCAGTACTTC. Its protein is CSASPRLAGAYEQYF.

This chain's CDR3 is CATSSTSGRTTGETQYF. The CDR3 DNA follows: TGTGCCACCAGTTCGACTAGCGGGAGGACAACCGGAGAGACCCAGTACTTC. The chain uses TRBV24-1 and TRBJ2-5; 13 bases fit TRBD2. V was clipped by 6 bases and J by 4 bases; unmatched bases: 10. Germline V gene lookup returns CDR1 KGHDR and CDR2 SFDVKD. This CDR3 has 17 residues.

The chain recombines TRBV24-1 with TRBJ1-2; the D is unclear. Trimming took off 4 bases at V and 6 bases at J, with 17 bases between the two ends. This CDR3 contains 15 residues. Germline CDR1 and CDR2: KGHDR and SFDVKD. CDR3 nucleotides: TGTGCCACCAGTGAACCGTCGGGGAAGGTAGATGGCTACACCTTC. Translation: CATSEPSGKVDGYTF.

This clone was detected only once. This chain joins TRBV5-4 and TRBJ2-1, with D unresolved. Trimming left V 0 bases short and J 0 bases short, with 7 bases between. CDR1 and CDR2 from the germline V gene are SGHNT and YYREEE (reference sequence). CDR3 length equals 15 residues. CDR3 coding DNA: TGTGCCAGCAGCTTGGAGGCGAGCTCCTACAATGAGCAGTTCTTC. Translating it yields CASSLEASSYNEQFF. Full variable domain (missing parts from reference TRBV5-4 and TRBJ2-1): ETGVTQSPTHLIKTRGQQVTLRCSSQSGHNTVSWYQQALGQGPQFIFQYYREEENGRGNFPPRFSGLQFPNYSSELNVNALELDDSALYLCASSLEASSYNEQFFGPGTRLTVL.

The CDR3 loop is CASRGGQGPPGGTQYF. CDR3 nucleotide sequence: TGTGCCAGCAGGGGTGGACAGGGGCCCCCCGGGGGTACGCAGTATTTT. This chain links TRBV6-6 with TRBJ2-3; 9 bases fit TRBD1. The ends lost 6 bases at V and 8 bases at J; junction bases unmatched: 15. This CDR3 is built from 16 residues. Germline V gene data show CDR1 as MNHNY and CDR2 as SVGAGI (reference sequence).

V gene TRBV15 combines with J gene TRBJ1-3; D possibly corresponds to TRBD1 (6 bases). Per germline, CDR1 LNHNV and CDR2 YYDKDF (reference sequence). The CDR3 runs to 14 residues. V lost 1 base and J 3 bases, leaving 7 bases between the germline ends. CDR3 nucleotide sequence: TGTGCCACCAGCAGAGCGGACAGTGGAAACACCATATATTTT. Residues: CATSRADSGNTIYF.

V gene TRBV28 combines with J gene TRBJ1-4; D not certain. Germline V gene sequence: CDR1 MDHEN, CDR2 SYDVKM. The CDR3 runs to 17 residues. V was cut by 5 bases and J by 0 bases, with 16 bases left in between. CDR3 nucleotide sequence: TGTGCCAGCAGTACCCCTTCAGAGATTGCAACTAATGAAAAACTGTTTTTT. Translating gives CASSTPSEIATNEKLFF.

V is TRBV3-1 (or the pseudogene TRBV3-2) and J is TRBJ1-2; 7 bases line up with TRBD1. The germline V gene encodes CDR1 LGHDT and CDR2 YNNKEL (reference sequence). After removal of 4 bases from V and 12 bases from J, the junction contained 8 bases not matched to a gene. The CDR3 is made up of 12 amino acids. CDR3 sequence: CASSRRTGNNTF. The CDR3 nucleotides read TGTGCCAGCAGCCGTAGGACAGGCAATAACACCTTC.

The chain has TRBV16 and TRBJ1-2; D is possibly TRBD1 (5 bases). This CDR3 has 12 residues. Germline V lookup: CDR1 KGHSY, CDR2 FQNENV. The ends were cut back, 4 bases at V and 12 bases at J, with 15 bases in the middle. This chain's CDR3 is CASSPEGLYHTF. CDR3 nucleotide sequence: TGTGCCAGCAGCCCCGAGGGACTTTATCACACCTTC.

The count of this clone is one. The chain has TRBV18 and TRBJ2-1; maybe TRBD1 (5 bases). Germline V gene data show CDR1 as KGHSH and CDR2 as LQKENI. The CDR3 runs 13 residues. Trimming pared 3 bases from V and 3 bases from J, leaving 6 bases between. The DNA of the CDR3 is TGTGCCAGCTCACCGGACATCTACAATGAGCAGTTCTTC. It codes for CASSPDIYNEQFF.

The CDR3 sequence is CASSSASRYNEQFF. For the CDR3, the DNA is TGTGCCAGCAGTTCCGCGTCTAGATACAATGAGCAGTTCTTC. The rearrangement joins TRBV27 to TRBJ2-1; D is unclear. Looked up from germline, CDR1 is MNHEY and CDR2 is SMNVEV (reference sequence). V was pared by 4 bases and J by 4 bases, with 11 bases between. This CDR3 contains 14 residues.

This chain connects TRBV5-6 to TRBJ1-3; the D is unclear. The V gene lost 1 base and the J gene lost 4 bases, with 3 bases spanning the gap. The length of the CDR3 is 12 residues. In germline, CDR1 is SGHDT, CDR2 YYEEEE. CDR3 sequence reads: CASSLSGNTIYF. CDR3 coding DNA: TGTGCCAGCAGCTTGTCGGGAAACACCATATATTTT.

This CDR3 reads CASSPRAGGYEQYF. CDR3 nucleotides: TGCGCCAGCAGTCCTCGGGCGGGAGGCTACGAGCAGTACTTC. The gene calls are TRBV10-1 and TRBJ2-7, with 8 bases identical to TRBD2. V lost 5 bases, J lost 3 bases, and 6 bases stayed unmatched. Per the germline V gene, CDR1 is WNHNN and CDR2 is SYGVQD (reference sequence). The CDR3 extends over 14 amino acids.

The chain employs TRBV6-2 or TRBV6-3 and TRBJ1-1; tentative D call: TRBD1 (6 bases). In germline, CDR1 is MNHEY, CDR2 SVGEGT. This CDR3 spans 15 amino acids. Deletions cut 2 bases from V and 7 bases from J, with 17 bases between. The CDR3 reads CASSYPTRGGGEAFF. The CDR3 region has the DNA TGTGCCAGCAGTTACCCAACCAGGGGAGGGGGTGAAGCTTTCTTT.

The chain is built from TRBV12-3 or TRBV12-4 and TRBJ1-3; D is unclear. The V and J ends lost 0 bases and 10 bases respectively, with 10 bases between them. The CDR3 extends over 13 amino acids. The CDR3 region is CASSLAEGYTIYF. The CDR3 DNA reads as TGTGCCAGCAGTTTAGCGGAAGGGTATACCATATATTTT.

V is TRBV6-1 and J is TRBJ1-5; weak D call: TRBD1 (6 bases). V was pared by 2 bases and J by 7 bases, with 15 bases between. CDR1 is MNHNS and CDR2 is SASEGT in the germline V gene. The CDR3 runs 15 residues. The CDR3: CASSELGGARQPQHF. As DNA, the CDR3 is TGTGCCAGCAGTGAACTGGGGGGGGCGAGACAGCCCCAGCATTTT.

The genes are TRBV18 and TRBJ1-5; maybe TRBD1 (5 bases). The V gene's germline CDR1 is KGHSH and CDR2 LQKENI. The CDR3 spans 16 residues. The germline V and J ends were trimmed by 3 bases and 0 bases, with 12 bases remaining between them. CDR3 loop: CASSPRAGTSNQPQHF. The CDR3 DNA follows: TGTGCCAGCTCACCCCGGGCCGGGACTAGCAATCAGCCCCAGCATTTT.

The chain recombines TRBV19 with TRBJ1-2; D gene uncertain. This CDR3 comprises 17 residues. Per the germline V gene, CDR1 is LNHDA and CDR2 is SQIVND (reference sequence). V was cut by 3 bases and J by 2 bases, with 19 bases left in between. The CDR3 region has the DNA TGTGCCAGTAGTATCGGCCCTAGTCGGCTACTAAACTATGGCTACACCTTC. Its translation: CASSIGPSRLLNYGYTF.

The chain has TRBV3-1 (or the pseudogene TRBV3-2) and TRBJ2-2; D may be TRBD1 (5 bases). The CDR3 consists of 17 residues. The germline V and J ends were trimmed by 0 bases and 2 bases, with 13 bases remaining between them. Per germline, CDR1 LGHDT and CDR2 YNNKEL (reference sequence). CDR3 sequence: CASSQDRKGLNTGELFF. The CDR3 DNA is TGTGCCAGCAGCCAAGATCGGAAGGGGCTAAACACCGGGGAGCTGTTTTTT.